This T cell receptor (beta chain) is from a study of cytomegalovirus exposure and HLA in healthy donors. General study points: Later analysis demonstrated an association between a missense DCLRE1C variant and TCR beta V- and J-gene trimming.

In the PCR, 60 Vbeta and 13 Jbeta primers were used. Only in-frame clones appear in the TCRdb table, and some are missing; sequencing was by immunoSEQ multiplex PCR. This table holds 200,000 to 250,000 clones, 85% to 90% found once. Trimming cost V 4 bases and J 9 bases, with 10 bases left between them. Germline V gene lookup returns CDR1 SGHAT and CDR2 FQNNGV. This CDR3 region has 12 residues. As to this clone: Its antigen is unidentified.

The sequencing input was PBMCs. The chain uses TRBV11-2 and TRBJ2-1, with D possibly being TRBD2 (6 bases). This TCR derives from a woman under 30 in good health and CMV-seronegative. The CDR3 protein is CASSSFGGEQFF. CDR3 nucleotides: TGTGCCAGCAGCTCCTTCGGGGGTGAGCAGTTCTTC.